The entry below describes one T cell receptor beta chain. The age range of participants was about 18 to 89 years, with residence in under 25 US areas. Among Cohort 3 donors, those recovered had two negative PCRs, clearance, or symptom resolution. Measured with immunoSEQ multiplex PCR; TCRdb has only the in-frame clones, and not every one. The data contain approximately 150,000 clones, 87% of them seen just once; the ten biggest clones take up approximately 10%. The sample originates from a study of blood T cell repertoires in COVID-19. For the study at large: The cDNA or gDNA used as material had been derived from T cells, B-cell-depleted T cells, or PBMCs.

V shed 6 bases and J 4 bases; nucleotides not matched to a gene: 8. The CDR3 runs to 15 residues. Germline loops: CDR1 MNHNY, CDR2 SVGAGI (reference sequence). The TCR comes from a man aged 55 to 70 who had recovered from COVID-19. The V gene is TRBV6-6, the J gene TRBJ1-2, with 10 bases identical to TRBD1. Sequenced: PBMCs or T cells enriched from blood (not recorded which). CDR3 sequence (DNA): TGTGCCAGCAGCCAAGTGGGACAGGGGACCTATGGCTACACCTTC. This translates into CASSQVGQGTYGYTF.